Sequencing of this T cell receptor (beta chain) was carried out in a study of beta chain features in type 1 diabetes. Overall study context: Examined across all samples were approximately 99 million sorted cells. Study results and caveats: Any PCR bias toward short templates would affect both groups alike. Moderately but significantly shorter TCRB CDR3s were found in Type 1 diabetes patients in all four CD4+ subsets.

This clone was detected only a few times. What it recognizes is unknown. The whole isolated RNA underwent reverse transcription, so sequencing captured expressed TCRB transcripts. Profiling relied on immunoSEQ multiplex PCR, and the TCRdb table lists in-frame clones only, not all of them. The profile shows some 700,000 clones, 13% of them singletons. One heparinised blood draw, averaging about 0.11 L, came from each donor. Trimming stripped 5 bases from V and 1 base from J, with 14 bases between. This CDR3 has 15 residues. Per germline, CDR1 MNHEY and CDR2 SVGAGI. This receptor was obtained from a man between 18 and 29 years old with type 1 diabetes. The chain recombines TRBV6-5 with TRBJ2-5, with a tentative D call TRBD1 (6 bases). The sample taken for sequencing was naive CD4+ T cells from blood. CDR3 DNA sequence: TGTGCCAGCAGTACGATAGGGACATCCCAAGAGACCCAGTACTTC. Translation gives CASSTIGTSQETQYF.